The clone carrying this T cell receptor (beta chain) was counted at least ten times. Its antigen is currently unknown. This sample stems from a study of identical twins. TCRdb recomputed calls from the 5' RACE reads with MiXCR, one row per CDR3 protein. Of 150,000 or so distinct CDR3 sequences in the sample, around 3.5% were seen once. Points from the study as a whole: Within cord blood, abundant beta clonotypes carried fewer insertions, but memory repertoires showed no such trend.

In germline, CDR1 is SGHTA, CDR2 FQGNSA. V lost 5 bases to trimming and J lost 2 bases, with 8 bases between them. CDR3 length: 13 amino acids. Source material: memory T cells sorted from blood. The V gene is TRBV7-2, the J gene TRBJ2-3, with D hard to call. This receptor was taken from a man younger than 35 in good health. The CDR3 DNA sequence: TGTGCCAGCAGCGCCCGACCCACAGATACGCAGTATTTT. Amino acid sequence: CASSARPTDTQYF. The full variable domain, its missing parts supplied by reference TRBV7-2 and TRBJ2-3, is GAGVSQSPSNKVTEKGKDVELRCDPISGHTALYWYRQSLGQGLEFLIYFQGNSAPDKSGLPSDRFSAERTGGSVSTLTIQRTQQEDSAVYLCASSARPTDTQYFGPGTRLTVL.